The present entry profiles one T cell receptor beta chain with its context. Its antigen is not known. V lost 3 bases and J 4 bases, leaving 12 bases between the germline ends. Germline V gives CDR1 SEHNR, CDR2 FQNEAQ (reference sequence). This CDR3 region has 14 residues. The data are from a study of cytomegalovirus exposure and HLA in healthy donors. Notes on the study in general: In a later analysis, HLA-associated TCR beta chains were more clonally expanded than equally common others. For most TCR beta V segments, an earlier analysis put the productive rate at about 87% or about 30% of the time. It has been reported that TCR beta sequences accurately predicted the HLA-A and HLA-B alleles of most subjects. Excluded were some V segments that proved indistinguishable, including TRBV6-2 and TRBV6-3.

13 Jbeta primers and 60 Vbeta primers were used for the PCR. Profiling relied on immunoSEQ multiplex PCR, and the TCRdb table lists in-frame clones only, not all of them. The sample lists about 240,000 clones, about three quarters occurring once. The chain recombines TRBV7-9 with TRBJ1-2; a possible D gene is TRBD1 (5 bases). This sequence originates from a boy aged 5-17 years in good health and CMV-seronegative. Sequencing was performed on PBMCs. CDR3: CASSLNRPRYGYTF. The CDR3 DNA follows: TGTGCCAGCAGCTTGAACAGGCCACGCTATGGCTACACCTTC.